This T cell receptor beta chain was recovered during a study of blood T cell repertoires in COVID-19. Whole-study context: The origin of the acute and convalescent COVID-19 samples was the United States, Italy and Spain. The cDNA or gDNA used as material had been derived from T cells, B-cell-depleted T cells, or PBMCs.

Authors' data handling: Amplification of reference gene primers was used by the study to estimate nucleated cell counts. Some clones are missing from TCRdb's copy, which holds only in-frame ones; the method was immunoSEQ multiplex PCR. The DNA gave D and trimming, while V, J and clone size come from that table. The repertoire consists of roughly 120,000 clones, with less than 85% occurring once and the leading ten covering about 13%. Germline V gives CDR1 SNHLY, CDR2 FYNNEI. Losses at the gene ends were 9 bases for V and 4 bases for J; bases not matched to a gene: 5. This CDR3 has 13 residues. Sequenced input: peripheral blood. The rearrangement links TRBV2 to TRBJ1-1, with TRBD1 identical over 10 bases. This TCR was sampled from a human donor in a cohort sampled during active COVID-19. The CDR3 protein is CARNRDRGTEAFF. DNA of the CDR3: TGTGCCAGAAACCGGGACAGGGGCACTGAAGCTTTCTTT.